This TCR beta chain was sequenced during a study of blood T cell repertoires in COVID-19. Study in general: COVID-19 samples, acute and convalescent, were from the United States, Italy and Spain. The analysed material was cDNA or gDNA that came from T cells, B-cell-depleted T cells, or PBMCs.

As processed by the authors: For nucleated cells, counts were estimated from reference gene primer amplification. Using immunoSEQ multiplex PCR, the repertoire was profiled, and TCRdb retains in-frame clones only, with some absent. From that table come the V and J calls and clone size; the DNA was used to work out D and trimming. The sample holds about 68,000 clones, nearly 90% seen once. J gave up 8 bases and V 5 bases, and 11 bases lay outside the gene matches. The CDR3 contains 16 residues. Germline CDR1 SEHNR, CDR2 FQNEAQ (reference sequence). The sequenced material came from peripheral blood. The chain combines TRBV7-9 with TRBJ2-1, with TRBD2 matching 11 bases. The clonotype originates from a woman aged 50 to 65 with COVID-19, enrolled during active disease. As DNA, the CDR3 is TGTGCCAGCAGCCTTCGCTCGGGACTAGCGGTCGATGAGCAGTTCTTC. It translates to CASSLRSGLAVDEQFF.